The rows below give T cell receptor beta chains drawn from one sample of a study of T cells in localized non-small cell lung cancer. The assay was immunoSEQ multiplex PCR, and TCRdb's table has in-frame clones only and misses some. The profile shows roughly 40,000 clones, around 86% of them singletons. This specimen was peripheral blood mononuclear cells, taken before any cancer treatment. All receptors come from a male donor at least 60 years old with stage II lung adenocarcinoma. Both conserved end residues are part of each CDR3. The order of the fields is V gene, D gene, clone size, J gene, CDR3 DNA, CDR3 protein. A D gene is named only where the DNA matches it firmly. Size is stated for part of the rows, as once, few or many counts, or as a class when the clone is expanded.

TRBV2,.,.,TRBJ2-2,TGTGCCAGCCTCTGGGGGAGTGGCACCGGGGAGCTGTTTTTT,CASLWGSGTGELFF
TRBV7-6,.,.,TRBJ2-3,TGTGCCAGCAGCTTCCCACGGACAGGCACAGATACGCAGTATTTT,CASSFPRTGTDTQYF
TRBV6-6,TRBD1,.,TRBJ2-2,TGTGCCAGCAGTTACCGGACAGGGAACCACGGGGAGCTGTTTTTT,CASSYRTGNHGELFF
TRBV19,TRBD2,.,TRBJ2-5,TGTGCCAGTAGTATAGCTAGGCTAGCGGTGGAGACCCAGTACTTC,CASSIARLAVETQYF
TRBV6-1,.,.,TRBJ2-2,TGTGCCAGCAGTGAAGCTAGCGGGAACACCGGGGAGCTGTTTTTT,CASSEASGNTGELFF
TRBV19,.,.,TRBJ1-1,TGTGCCAGTAGCTCCCGGATCAGGTCTGAAGCTTTCTTT,CASSSRIRSEAFF
TRBV5-1,.,once,TRBJ2-1,TGCGCCAGCAGCTACCGACCGAGCTCCTACAATGAGCAGTTCTTC,CASSYRPSSYNEQFF
TRBV7-8,.,once,TRBJ1-5,TGTGCCAGCAGCTTAGCGAACCGGGAAGGAGGGGGTGGACAGCCCCAGCATTTT,CASSLANREGGGGQPQHF
TRBV6-5,.,.,TRBJ1-5,TGTGCCAGCAGTTACTTCGAAAATCAGCCCCAGCATTTT,CASSYFENQPQHF
TRBV10-3,.,.,TRBJ1-2,TGTGCCATCAGTGAGGGACGTGCGGGCGGCGGCTACACCTTC,CAISEGRAGGGYTF
TRBV7-9,TRBD2,once,TRBJ2-3,TGTGCCAGCGGCGGGAGGGCAGATACGCAGTATTTT,CASGGRADTQYF
TRBV5-4,TRBD1,.,TRBJ2-7,TGTGCCAGCAGCTCACCCGGGACAGGGTCCTACGAGCAGTACTTC,CASSSPGTGSYEQYF
TRBV19,.,.,TRBJ1-5,TGTGCCAGTTCCGGATATCAAACGCCCCCGCCCCAGCATTTT,CASSGYQTPPPQHF
TRBV2,.,once,TRBJ2-3,TGTGCCAGCAGTTGGAGAGATACGCAGTATTTT,CASSWRDTQYF
TRBV29-1,.,.,TRBJ2-2,TGCAGCGTTGAAAAGACGGCAGGGTACACCGGGGAGCTGTTTTTT,CSVEKTAGYTGELFF
TRBV19,.,.,TRBJ2-1,TGTGCCAGTAGTATAAACTCGATTACCCAGTTCTTC,CASSINSITQFF
TRBV27,.,.,TRBJ1-2,TGTGCCAGCAGTACCATTATAGGCTATGGCTACACCTTC,CASSTIIGYGYTF
TRBV7-2,TRBD1,.,TRBJ2-1,TGTGCCAGCAGCCTAGGACAGGCCTACAATGAGCAGTTCTTC,CASSLGQAYNEQFF
TRBV6-1,TRBD1,.,TRBJ1-1,TGTGCCAGCAGTCTGACAGGGCAGAACACTGAAGCTTTCTTT,CASSLTGQNTEAFF
TRBV19,.,.,TRBJ1-2,TGTGCCAGTAGTATCCCAGGGGCATATGGCTACACCTTC,CASSIPGAYGYTF
TRBV5-6,.,few,TRBJ1-1,TGTGCCAGCAGCTTATGGGCTGACACTGAAGCTTTCTTT,CASSLWADTEAFF
TRBV15,TRBD2,once,TRBJ2-3,TGTGCCACCAGCAGAGAGGTTAGCGGGAGGACAGATACGCAGTATTTT,CATSREVSGRTDTQYF
TRBV5-1,.,few,TRBJ1-2,TGCGCCAGCAGCCCAACTGGGACTGGTGCTAACTATGGCTACACCTTC,CASSPTGTGANYGYTF
TRBV18,.,.,TRBJ1-1,TGTGCCAGCTCACCACAAAGGAACACTGAAGCTTTCTTT,CASSPQRNTEAFF
TRBV30,TRBD2,.,TRBJ2-3,TGTGCCTGGAGTGCCGGACTAGCTGATACGCAGTATTTT,CAWSAGLADTQYF
TRBV4-2,.,.,TRBJ1-2,TGTGCCAGCAGCCCCGATTGGGACGTCTATGGCTACACCTTC,CASSPDWDVYGYTF
TRBV6-1,.,.,TRBJ2-7,TGTGCCAGCACTGCCGGGACTTCCTTCTTGGACGAGCAGTACTTC,CASTAGTSFLDEQYF
TRBV28,.,.,TRBJ1-2,TGTGCCAGCAGGATCTCCGGTGGGAACTATGGCTACACCTTC,CASRISGGNYGYTF
TRBV7-9,TRBD2,.,TRBJ2-1,TGTGCCAGCAGCTTAGTGGAGGAGGGCGGGAGAGGATACAATGAGCAGTTCTTC,CASSLVEEGGRGYNEQFF
TRBV28,.,.,TRBJ1-5,TGTGCCAGCAGCGAGGGGGTTAGCAATCAGCCCCAGCATTTT,CASSEGVSNQPQHF
TRBV5-1,TRBD1,.,TRBJ1-2,TGCGCCAGCTGCTCGACAGGGAACTATGGCTACACCTTC,CASCSTGNYGYTF
TRBV10-3,.,.,TRBJ2-7,TGTGCCATCAGCGAGGACCCGGCCTACGAGCAGTACTTC,CAISEDPAYEQYF
TRBV9,TRBD1,.,TRBJ1-2,TGTGCCAGCAGCCCGGACAGGGGATACGGCTACACCTTC,CASSPDRGYGYTF
TRBV5-5,.,.,TRBJ1-3,TGTGCCAGCAGCCTGCGGCACCTCTCTGGAAACACCATATATTTT,CASSLRHLSGNTIYF
TRBV27,.,once,TRBJ1-5,TGTGCCAGCAGTAGTATGGGACGGGGATGGGGCCAAAATCAGCCCCAGCATTTT,CASSSMGRGWGQNQPQHF
TRBV7-8,.,.,TRBJ2-3,TGTGCCAGCAGCTCCTCTCAAGCGGGTTTTAGCACAGATACGCAGTATTTT,CASSSSQAGFSTDTQYF
TRBV7-9,.,.,TRBJ2-3,TGTGCCAGCAGCACTCACTGGGGCGCAGATACGCAGTATTTT,CASSTHWGADTQYF